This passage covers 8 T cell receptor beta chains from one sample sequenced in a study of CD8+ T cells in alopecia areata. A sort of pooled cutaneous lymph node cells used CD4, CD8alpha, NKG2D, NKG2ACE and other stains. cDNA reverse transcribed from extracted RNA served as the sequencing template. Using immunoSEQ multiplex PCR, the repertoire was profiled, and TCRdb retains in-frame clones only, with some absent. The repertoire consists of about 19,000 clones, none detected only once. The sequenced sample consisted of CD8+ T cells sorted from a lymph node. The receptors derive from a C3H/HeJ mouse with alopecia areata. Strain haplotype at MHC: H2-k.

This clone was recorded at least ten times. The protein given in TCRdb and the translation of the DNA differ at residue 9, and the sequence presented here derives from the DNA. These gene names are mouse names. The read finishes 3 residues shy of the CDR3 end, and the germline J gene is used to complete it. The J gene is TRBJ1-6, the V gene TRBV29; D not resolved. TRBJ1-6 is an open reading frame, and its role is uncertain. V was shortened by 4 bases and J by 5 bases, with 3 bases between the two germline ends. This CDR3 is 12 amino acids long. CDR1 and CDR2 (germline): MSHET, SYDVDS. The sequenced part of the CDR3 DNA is TGTGCTAGCAGTTACAATAATTCGCCC. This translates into CASSYNNSP. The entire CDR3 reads CASSYNNSPLYF.

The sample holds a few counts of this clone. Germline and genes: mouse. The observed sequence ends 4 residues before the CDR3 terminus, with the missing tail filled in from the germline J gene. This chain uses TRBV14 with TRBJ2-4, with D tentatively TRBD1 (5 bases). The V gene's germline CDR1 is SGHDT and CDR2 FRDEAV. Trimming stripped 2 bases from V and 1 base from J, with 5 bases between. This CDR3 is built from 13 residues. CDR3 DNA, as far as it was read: TGTGCCAGCAGTTTACAGGGTCAAAAC. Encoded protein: CASSLQGQN. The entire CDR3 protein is CASSLQGQNTLYF.

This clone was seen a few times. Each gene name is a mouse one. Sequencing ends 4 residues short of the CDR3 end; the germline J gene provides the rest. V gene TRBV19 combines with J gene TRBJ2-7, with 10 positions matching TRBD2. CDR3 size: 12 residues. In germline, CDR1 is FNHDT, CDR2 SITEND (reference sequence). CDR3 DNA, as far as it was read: TGTGCCAGTTCGGGACTGGGGTAT. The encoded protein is CASSGLGY. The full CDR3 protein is CASSGLGYEQYF.

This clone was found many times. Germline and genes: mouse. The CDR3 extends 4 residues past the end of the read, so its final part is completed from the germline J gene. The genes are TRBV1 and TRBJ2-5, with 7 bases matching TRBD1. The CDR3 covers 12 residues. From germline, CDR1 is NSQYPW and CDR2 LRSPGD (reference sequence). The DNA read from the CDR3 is TGCACCTGCAGTGACAGGGGAGAC. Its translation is CTCSDRGD. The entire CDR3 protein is CTCSDRGDTQYF.

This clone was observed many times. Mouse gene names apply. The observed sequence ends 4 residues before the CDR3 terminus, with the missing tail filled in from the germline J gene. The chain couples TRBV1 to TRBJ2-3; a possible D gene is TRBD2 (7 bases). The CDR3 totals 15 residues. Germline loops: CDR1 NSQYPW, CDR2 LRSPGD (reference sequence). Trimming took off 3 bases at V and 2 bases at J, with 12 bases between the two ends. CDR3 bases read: TGCACCTGCAGTGCCGGGGGGCGGGATGCAGAA. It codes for CTCSAGGRDAE. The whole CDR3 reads CTCSAGGRDAETLYF.

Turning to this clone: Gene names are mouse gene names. CDR3 DNA, as far as it was read: TGCACCTGCAGTACGACTGGGGGGTCCTAT. Amino acids: CTCSTTGGSY. The whole CDR3 sequence is CTCSTTGGSYEQYF. V is TRBV1 and J is TRBJ2-7, with TRBD2 matching 10 bases. The read finishes 4 residues shy of the CDR3 end, and the germline J gene is used to complete it. After removal of 5 bases from V and 1 base from J, the junction contained 2 bases not matched to a gene. Germline CDR1 NSQYPW, CDR2 LRSPGD (reference sequence). This CDR3 region has 14 residues.

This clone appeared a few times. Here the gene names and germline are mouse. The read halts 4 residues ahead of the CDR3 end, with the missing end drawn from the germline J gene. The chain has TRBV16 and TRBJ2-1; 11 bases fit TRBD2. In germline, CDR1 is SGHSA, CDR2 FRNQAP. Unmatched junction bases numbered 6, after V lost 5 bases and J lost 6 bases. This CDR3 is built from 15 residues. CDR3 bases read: TGTGCAAGCAGCCCCACTGGGGGGGCGCCTGCT. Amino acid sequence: CASSPTGGAPA. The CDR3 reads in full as CASSPTGGAPAEQFF.

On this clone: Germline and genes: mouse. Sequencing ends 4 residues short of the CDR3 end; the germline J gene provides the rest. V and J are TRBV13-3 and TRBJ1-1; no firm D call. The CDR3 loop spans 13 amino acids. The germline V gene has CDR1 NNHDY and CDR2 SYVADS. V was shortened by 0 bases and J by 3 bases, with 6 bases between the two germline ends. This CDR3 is CASSDGQDTEVFF. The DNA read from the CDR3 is TGTGCCAGCAGTGATGGGCAGGACACA.